This TCR beta chain was obtained from a study of T cell repertoires in cytomegalovirus infection. Germline V gene sequence: CDR1 SGHVS, CDR2 FQNEAQ. V trimming: 0 bases; J trimming: 0 bases; junction bases outside the gene matches: 0. This CDR3 region has 16 residues. TCRdb independently ran MiXCR on the reads; one entry per CDR3 protein. The sample holds some 320,000 distinct CDR3 sequences; under 35% are singletons and the top ten take around 20%. This clonotype has just a few counts. Antigen specificity is unknown. The chain carries TRBV7-8 and TRBJ2-1, with 9 bases identical to TRBD2. This clonotype was sampled from a human donor in good health (CMV status not recorded). Some clones in this sample may be carry-over from other donors' samples. The source was cultured PBMCs, collected from culture after CMV antigen stimulation. Written as DNA, the CDR3 is TGTGCCAGCAGCTTAGCTAGCGGGGGCTCCTACAATGAGCAGTTCTTC. It yields the protein CASSLASGGSYNEQFF.